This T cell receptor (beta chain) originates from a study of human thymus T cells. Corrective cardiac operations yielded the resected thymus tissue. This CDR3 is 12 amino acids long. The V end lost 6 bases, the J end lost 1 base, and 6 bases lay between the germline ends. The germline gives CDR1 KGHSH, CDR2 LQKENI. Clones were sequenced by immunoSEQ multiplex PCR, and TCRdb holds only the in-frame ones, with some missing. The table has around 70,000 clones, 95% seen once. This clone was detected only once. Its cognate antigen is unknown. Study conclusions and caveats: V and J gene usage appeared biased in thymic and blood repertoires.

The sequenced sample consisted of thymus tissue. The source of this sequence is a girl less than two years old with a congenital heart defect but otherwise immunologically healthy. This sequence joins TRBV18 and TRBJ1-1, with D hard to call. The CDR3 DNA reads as TGTGCCAGCTCTCTCGAGAACACTGAAGCTTTCTTT. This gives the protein CASSLENTEAFF. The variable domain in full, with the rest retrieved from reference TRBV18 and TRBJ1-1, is NAGVMQNPRHLVRRRGQEARLRCSPMKGHSHVYWYRQLPEEGLKFMVYLQKENIIDESGMPKERFSAEFPKEGPSILRIQQVVRGDSAAYFCASSLENTEAFFGQGTRLTVV.